This T cell receptor beta chain was sequenced for a study of Graves' ophthalmopathy and Graves' hyperthyroidism. Overall study results and limits: The majority of expanded thyroid clonotypes above 0.001 frequency also occurred in blood.

Germline V gene lookup returns CDR1 SGDLS and CDR2 YYNGEE. There are 14 residues in the CDR3. V was cut by 1 base and J by 1 base, with 9 bases left in between. There are many counts of this clonotype. The antigen is undetermined. Amplification of TCR beta CDR3 regions used RNA transcripts. Second-round multiplex PCR followed a first-round RT-PCR using HTBI primers. TCRdb analysed the multiplex PCR reads with MiXCR anew, one entry per CDR3 protein. The sample records tens of thousands of distinct CDR3 sequences, 50% being singletons. The TCR originated in an adult woman with stable Graves' hyperthyroidism. The chain joins TRBV9 to TRBJ2-7; a possible D gene is TRBD2 (6 bases). Sequenced sample: peripheral blood. The CDR3 is CASSVNSGSYEQYF. CDR3 nucleotide sequence: TGTGCCAGCAGCGTAAATAGCGGATCCTACGAGCAGTACTTC.